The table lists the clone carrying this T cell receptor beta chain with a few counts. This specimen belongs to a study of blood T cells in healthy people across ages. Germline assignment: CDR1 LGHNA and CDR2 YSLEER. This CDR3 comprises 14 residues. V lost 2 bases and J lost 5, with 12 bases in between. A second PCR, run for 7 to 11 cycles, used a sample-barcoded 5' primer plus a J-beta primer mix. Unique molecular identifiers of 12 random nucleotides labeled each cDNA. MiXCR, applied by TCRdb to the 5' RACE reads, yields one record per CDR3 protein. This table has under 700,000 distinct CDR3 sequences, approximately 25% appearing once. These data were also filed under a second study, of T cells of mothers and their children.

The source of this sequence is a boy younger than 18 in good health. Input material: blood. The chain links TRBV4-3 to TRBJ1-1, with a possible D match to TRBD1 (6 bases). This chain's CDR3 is CASSQLSGVTEAFF. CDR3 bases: TGCGCCAGCAGCCAACTTTCAGGGGTTACTGAAGCTTTCTTT.